Following are 23 T cell receptor beta chains from one sample sequenced in a study of blood T cells in healthy people across ages. The authors ran a second PCR of about 6 to 11 cycles using a sample-barcoded 5' primer and a J-beta primer mix. TCRdb reprocessed the 5' RACE reads with MiXCR, giving one entry per CDR3 protein. The sample has some 1.4 million distinct CDR3 sequences, about 40% seen once. The source material was blood. The source is a woman younger than 30 in good health.

This clonotype was counted between two and nine times. The rearrangement uses TRBV20-1 and TRBJ2-7; 8 nucleotides match TRBD1. Unmatched junction bases numbered 10, after V lost 5 bases and J lost 7 bases. This CDR3 is built from 13 residues. Germline CDR1 is DFQATT and CDR2 is SNEGSKA (reference sequence). The CDR3 nucleotides are TGCAGTGCTGGGGCCTTGACAGGGGTTGAGCAGTACTTC. Protein: CSAGALTGVEQYF.

The rearrangement joins TRBV12-3 or TRBV12-4 to TRBJ1-2, with D tentatively TRBD1 (5 bases). V lost 6 bases to trimming and J lost 2 bases, with 13 bases between them. CDR3 length: 14 amino acids. The CDR3 is CASSPGLQNYGYTF. CDR3 sequence (DNA): TGTGCCAGCAGCCCGGGGCTACAGAACTATGGCTACACCTTC.

This clonotype was counted only a few times. The V call is TRBV3-1, the J call TRBJ2-2; 10 bases align to TRBD2. The CDR3 has 16 amino acids. CDR1 and CDR2 (germline): LGHDT, YNNKEL (reference sequence). V was clipped by 4 bases and J by 0 bases; unmatched bases: 2. DNA for the CDR3: TGTGCCAGCAGCCCAGCGGGGGGGTCGAACACCGGGGAGCTGTTTTTT. Amino acids: CASSPAGGSNTGELFF.

Only a few counts were recorded for this clonotype. The rearrangement joins TRBV29-1 to TRBJ1-1; TRBD1 might be the D (6 bases). V was shortened by 7 bases and J by 0 bases, with 21 bases between the two germline ends. Germline V lookup: CDR1 SQVTM, CDR2 ANQGSEA. The CDR3 spans 16 residues. In DNA, the CDR3 is TGCAGCGCCCCGGGGAGGGGGTCTGTAATGAACACTGAAGCTTTCTTT. Protein sequence: CSAPGRGSVMNTEAFF.

In this sample, this clonotype turned up a few times. The chain links TRBV5-1 to TRBJ2-1; 10 bases line up with TRBD2. After removal of 3 bases from V and 1 base from J, the junction contained 13 bases not matched to a gene. Germline assignment: CDR1 SGHRS and CDR2 YFSETQ. There are 19 residues in the CDR3. CDR3 in amino acids: CASSSTQYLAGGSYNEQFF. DNA of the CDR3: TGCGCCAGCAGCTCGACCCAATATTTAGCGGGGGGTTCCTACAATGAGCAGTTCTTC.

The chain couples TRBV10-3 to TRBJ1-4; TRBD1 might be the D (5 bases). This CDR3 has 13 amino acids. Trimming pared 6 bases from V and 5 bases from J, leaving 10 bases between. Per the germline V gene, CDR1 is ENHRY and CDR2 is SYGVKD. DNA of the CDR3: TGTGCCATCAGCTGGGGACTGAATGAAAAACTGTTTTTT. Translation gives CAISWGLNEKLFF.

This chain uses TRBV12-3 or TRBV12-4 with TRBJ1-4; 8 positions agree with TRBD1. The CDR3 is 15 residues long. V gave up 6 bases and J gave up 8 bases; unmatched junction bases: 11. The CDR3 loop is CASSSTGEVREKLFF. The CDR3 DNA reads TGTGCCAGCAGCTCGACAGGGGAGGTTAGGGAAAAACTGTTTTTT.

The chain has TRBV2 and TRBJ1-2; no firm D call. V shed 8 bases and J shed 6 bases, with 13 bases lying between them. The CDR3 runs 12 residues. Germline values: CDR1 SNHLY, CDR2 FYNNEI. The CDR3 region has the DNA TGTGCCAGCGGCGAGGCTGAGGATGGCTACACCTTC. Protein product: CASGEAEDGYTF. Combining the CDR3 with reference TRBV2 and TRBJ1-2 gives the whole variable domain EPEVTQTPSHQVTQMGQEVILRCVPISNHLYFYWYRQILGQKVEFLVSFYNNEISEKSEIFDDQFSVERPDGSNFTLKIRSTKLEDSAMYFCASGEAEDGYTFGSGTRLTVV.

This clonotype was detected only a few times. This chain uses TRBV12-3 or TRBV12-4 with TRBJ1-2; 10 bases align to TRBD1. The V gene end was trimmed by 6 bases and the J gene end by 4 bases; junction bases not matched to a gene: 8. The CDR3 totals 15 residues. The CDR3 here is CASSSDRGFRYGYTF. The CDR3 DNA reads as TGTGCCAGCAGCTCGGACAGGGGGTTCCGCTATGGCTACACCTTC.

For this clonotype: Relative to the germline gene, one junction end is altered; a read error may explain this. V usage is TRBV5-6 and J usage is TRBJ2-5, with D perhaps matching TRBD2 (6 bases). Germline-derived CDR1 and CDR2 are SGHDT and YYEEEE. CDR3 length: 14 amino acids. The CDR3 spells CVSRQRGMGETQYF. The CDR3 DNA follows: TGTGTCAGCCGGCAGCGCGGGATGGGTGAGACCCAGTACTTC.

This clonotype was counted many times. The chain combines TRBV5-1 with TRBJ2-3; no definite D call. Germline V gene lookup returns CDR1 SGHRS and CDR2 YFSETQ. CDR3 length: 12 amino acids. V gave up 4 bases and J gave up 3 bases, with 6 bases separating them. CDR3 region: CASSPETDTQYF. The CDR3 region has the DNA TGCGCCAGCAGCCCGGAGACAGATACGCAGTATTTT.

Written as DNA, the CDR3 is TGTGCCAGCAGTGAGGCAGGGATAACACCCCTCCACTTT. Translation gives CASSEAGITPLHF. The J gene is TRBJ1-6, the V gene TRBV6-1; perhaps TRBD1 as D (5 bases). Germline V gene lookup returns CDR1 MNHNS and CDR2 SASEGT. This CDR3 comprises 13 residues. V was shortened by 3 bases and J by 11 bases, with 11 bases between the two germline ends.

The J gene is TRBJ2-3, the V gene TRBV4-2; D may match TRBD1 or TRBD2 (7 bases each). In germline, CDR1 is LGHNA, CDR2 YNFKEQ. V shed 0 bases and J shed 2 bases, with 12 bases lying between them. This CDR3 has 16 residues. The CDR3 loop is CASSQDSGGVTDTQYF. The CDR3, as DNA: TGTGCCAGCAGCCAAGATTCAGGGGGGGTCACAGATACGCAGTATTTT.

This clonotype came up once. A read error may be the cause here, since a much bigger clone is one base away. V is TRBV27 and J is TRBJ2-3, with unresolved D. With 5 bases removed from V and 0 bases from J, the gap between germline ends came to 9 bases. Germline lookup yields CDR1 MNHEY and CDR2 SMNVEV (reference sequence). The CDR3 consists of 14 residues. The CDR3: CASSVGISTDTQYF. CDR3 in DNA: TGTGCCAGCAGTGTAGGTATTAGCACAGATACGCAGTATTTT.

This clonotype showed up just a few times. The chain links TRBV9 to TRBJ1-6; 8 bases are shared with TRBD1. V dropped 3 bases and J dropped 7; count of bases not matched to a gene: 3. CDR3 length: 14 residues. Germline V lookup: CDR1 SGDLS, CDR2 YYNGEE. In nucleotides, the CDR3 is TGTGCCAGCAGCGCGACAGGGGTGAATTCACCCCTCCACTTT. Encoded protein: CASSATGVNSPLHF.

The table lists this clonotype with a few counts. At one of its ends the junction is not consistent with the germline gene, which may arise from a read error. J is TRBJ1-2 and V is TRBV7-9, with D unclear. CDR1 SEHNR and CDR2 FQNEAQ come from the germline V gene (reference sequence). This CDR3 is 16 amino acids long. CDR3 DNA sequence: TGTGCCTGCAGCTTGCCATCCGGAAGTTTTCGCTATGGCTACACCTTC. The encoded protein is CACSLPSGSFRYGYTF.

This clonotype was seen only a few times. The genes are TRBV4-1 and TRBJ2-7; TRBD1 aligns across 8 bases. This CDR3 contains 16 residues. Unmatched junction bases numbered 10, after V lost 2 bases and J lost 4 bases. Germline assignment: CDR1 MGHRA and CDR2 YSYEKL. The CDR3 loop is CASSQTWTGQGYEQYF. The CDR3, as DNA: TGCGCCAGCAGCCAAACTTGGACAGGGCAAGGTTACGAGCAGTACTTC.

V gene TRBV11-1 combines with J gene TRBJ2-7; 7 nucleotides agree with TRBD2. CDR3 length equals 14 residues. Germline V lookup: CDR1 SGHAT, CDR2 FQDESV (reference sequence). J was trimmed by 5 bases and V by 5 bases; bases with no gene match: 9. The CDR3 region is CASSPQRDPHEQYF. The CDR3, as DNA: TGTGCCAGCAGCCCCCAGCGGGACCCCCACGAGCAGTACTTC.

V is TRBV28 and J is TRBJ1-2; perhaps TRBD1 as D (5 bases). Germline-derived CDR1 and CDR2 are MDHEN and SYDVKM. The CDR3 loop spans 14 amino acids. The ends were cut back, 6 bases at V and 2 bases at J, with 13 bases in the middle. This chain's CDR3 is CASSPDRKNYGYTF. The CDR3 bases are TGTGCCAGCAGCCCCGACAGAAAAAACTATGGCTACACCTTC.

The chain links TRBV6-5 to TRBJ1-2; maybe TRBD1 (6 bases). Germline V lookup: CDR1 MNHEY, CDR2 SVGAGI. The CDR3 loop spans 15 amino acids. V lost 5 bases and J 8 bases, leaving 21 bases between the germline ends. The CDR3 DNA follows: TGTGCCAGCAGTCCCCTGAGGGCAGGGGTTGTCGGCTACACCTTC. It translates to CASSPLRAGVVGYTF.

This chain connects TRBV5-5 to TRBJ1-1; a weak D match, TRBD1 (6 bases). Trimming pared 4 bases from V and 6 bases from J, leaving 19 bases between. The CDR3 loop spans 15 amino acids. Looked up from germline, CDR1 is SGHKS and CDR2 is YYEKEE (reference sequence). CDR3 in DNA: TGTGCCAGCAGCGCCTATGCCGGGACAACCTCTGAAGCTTTCTTT. Translated: CASSAYAGTTSEAFF.

V is TRBV29-1 and J is TRBJ2-4; 9 positions match TRBD1. Germline V gives CDR1 SQVTM, CDR2 ANQGSEA. V was pared by 1 base and J by 13 bases, with 11 bases of the junction left unmatched. The CDR3 extends over 14 amino acids. DNA of the CDR3: TGCAGCGTTGAAGCGGGGACAGGGACTGGTGAGCAGTACTTC. Protein: CSVEAGTGTGEQYF.

The chain employs TRBV2 and TRBJ1-2; D unresolved. Germline CDR1 reads SNHLY; CDR2 reads FYNNEI. V was clipped by 4 bases and J by 5 bases, with 8 bases between them. The CDR3 extends over 12 amino acids. The CDR3 protein is CASSGGIYGYTF. The CDR3 DNA sequence: TGTGCCAGCAGTGGTGGAATTTATGGCTACACCTTC.